Listed below are T cell receptor beta chains from one sample, sequenced in a study of vaccination and CD4 T cells after COVID-19. These receptors are not linked to any known antigen. TCRdb used MiXCR to reprocess the PCR reads, holding one entry per CDR3 protein. The table records some 16,000 distinct CDR3 sequences, over 55% of them present only once. Sequenced material: CD4+ T cells from blood, cultured in vitro. These TCRs come from a human donor who had recovered from COVID-19. The CDR3 runs from the conserved cysteine through the conserved F or W. The D gene is left open where the match is weak. For some rows the clone size is stated as once, few or many, or as a class when expanded; others skip it.

>14|TRBV5-8|.|TRBJ1-4|.
TGTGCCAGCAGCTTGGCCGGGAAGGGAGCGAGACTGTTTTTT
CASSLAGKGARLFF
>16|TRBV6-1|.|TRBJ2-2|.
TGTGCCAGCAAACCGCCGGGACACCCGAACACCGGGGAGCTGTTTTTT
CASKPPGHPNTGELFF
>14|TRBV20-1|.|TRBJ2-1|.
TGCAGTGCTAGAGGGGGAACGTCCTACAATGAGCAGTTCTTC
CSARGGTSYNEQFF
>16|TRBV4-2|.|TRBJ2-3|TRBD2
TGTGCCAGCAGCCCGACTAGCGGGGGGTACACAGATACGCAGTATTTT
CASSPTSGGYTDTQYF
>19|TRBV1|.|TRBJ2-6|.
TGCACCAGCAGCCTCATGGGGGGGCCGAGCTCCCCCGGGGCCAACGTCCTGACTTTC
CTSSLMGGPSSPGANVLTF
>11|TRBV20-1|.|TRBJ2-4|.
TGCAGTGCGCCGAGGGGGAGCGTTCAGTACTTC
CSAPRGSVQYF
>15|TRBV2|.|TRBJ2-3|.
TGTGCCAGCAGGCAGGACGGGGGACGCACAGATACGCAGTATTTT
CASRQDGGRTDTQYF
>18|TRBV2|.|TRBJ1-5|.
TGTGCCAGCAGTGAGGGCTTGGTTTTTACAGCGAAACTCCAGCCCCAGCATTTT
CASSEGLVFTAKLQPQHF
>14|TRBV6-1|.|TRBJ2-7|.
TGTGCCAGCAGCCCGACAGATCCTCCCTACGAGCAGTACTTT
CASSPTDPPYEQYF
>14|TRBV20-1|.|TRBJ2-1|.
TGCAGTGCTAGTAGCCATCCTTCCTACAATGAGCAGTTCTTC
CSASSHPSYNEQFF
>13|TRBV18|.|TRBJ2-7|.
TGTGCCAGCTCACCTGTGGAGGTGAGCGAGCAGTACTTC
CASSPVEVSEQYF
>13|TRBV19|.|TRBJ1-1|.
TGTGCCAGTAGTATGACAGGGAACACTGAAGCTTTCTTT
CASSMTGNTEAFF
>13|TRBV20-1|few|TRBJ2-1|.
TGCAGTGCTAGAGATAGTCGGCACAATGAGCAGTTCTTC
CSARDSRHNEQFF
>13|TRBV6-5|.|TRBJ2-1|.
TGTGCCAGCAGTTTAGTAGGCTACAATGAGCAGTTCTTC
CASSLVGYNEQFF
>14|TRBV6-5|.|TRBJ2-5|TRBD1
TGTGCCAGCAGTTACTGGGACAGGGAAGAGACCCAGTACTTC
CASSYWDREETQYF
>15|TRBV7-9|.|TRBJ1-6|.
TGTGCCAGCAGGCAAGGGGCCCAAGATAATTCACCCCTCCACTTT
CASRQGAQDNSPLHF
>11|TRBV20-1|few|TRBJ1-6|.
TGCAGTGGAAGGGGGAATTCACCCCTCCACTTT
CSGRGNSPLHF
>19|TRBV6-2/TRBV6-3|.|TRBJ2-3|TRBD2
TGTGCCAGCAGATATTCCATTCAACCGGGACTAGCGGGAAGGAATACGCAGTATTTT
CASRYSIQPGLAGRNTQYF
>14|TRBV19|once|TRBJ2-1|.
TGTGCCAGTAGTATAGACACTAACTACAATGAGCAGTTCTTC
CASSIDTNYNEQFF
>13|TRBV19|.|TRBJ1-5|TRBD1
TGTGCCAGAAGGACAGGGATTATACAGCCCCAGCATTTT
CARRTGIIQPQHF